What follows are 9 T cell receptor beta chains derived from one specimen sequenced in a study of CD8 T cells in ankylosing spondylitis. Whole-study results and caveats: Under 10 highly homologous variants formed a TCR beta motif that appeared characteristic of ankylosing spondylitis blood.

No antigen is known for these receptors. TCRdb passed the 5' RACE reads through MiXCR, listing each CDR3 protein once. The sample contains a few hundred thousand distinct CDR3 sequences, 6.5% to 10% of which appear only once. The sequenced sample was blood, either unsorted or a sorted T cell fraction (not recorded which). All receptors derive from a male donor with ankylosing spondylitis.

The sample holds a few counts of this clonotype. This chain uses TRBV6-2 or TRBV6-3 with TRBJ2-5; 10 bases are a match to TRBD2. CDR1 MNHEY and CDR2 SVGEGT come from the germline V gene. V gave up 0 bases and J gave up 2 bases; unmatched junction bases: 6. CDR3 length equals 17 residues. The CDR3 sequence is CASSYSSSGRWQETQYF. For the CDR3, the DNA is TGTGCCAGCAGTTACTCTTCTAGCGGGAGATGGCAAGAGACCCAGTACTTC.

The J gene is TRBJ2-3, the V gene TRBV15; 8 positions agree with TRBD1. Per the germline V gene, CDR1 is LNHNV and CDR2 is YYDKDF (reference sequence). The CDR3 loop spans 17 amino acids. With 0 bases clipped from V and 0 bases from J, the junction kept 5 bases outside the gene matches. The CDR3 is CATSRDRRTGSTDTQYF. CDR3 sequence (DNA): TGTGCCACCAGCAGAGATCGGAGGACAGGGAGCACAGATACGCAGTATTTT.

This rearrangement joins TRBV20-1 to TRBJ2-5; 8 nucleotides align to TRBD2. The germline CDR1 and CDR2 sequences are DFQATT and SNEGSKA (reference sequence). V shed 1 base, J shed 9 bases, and the junction held 13 bases outside the gene matches. CDR3 length: 15 amino acids. The CDR3 loop is CSARGLTSGAGAQYF. In DNA, the CDR3 is TGCAGTGCTAGAGGCCTAACTAGCGGCGCTGGCGCCCAGTACTTC.

This clonotype was seen repeatedly, ten times or more. This chain links TRBV7-6 with TRBJ2-1, with a possible D match to TRBD1 (5 bases). Deletions cut 5 bases from V and 8 bases from J, with 10 bases between. Germline lookup yields CDR1 SGHVS and CDR2 FNYEAQ. The CDR3 runs 12 residues. DNA for the CDR3: TGTGCCAGCAGCCCCCTAGGGGATGAGCAGTTCTTC. It encodes CASSPLGDEQFF.

This clonotype was counted at least ten times. CDR3 DNA: TGTGCCAGCAGTTTATCCAATGAGCAGTTCTTC. Protein sequence: CASSLSNEQFF. This rearrangement joins TRBV27 to TRBJ2-1; unclear D gene. The ends were cut back, 0 bases at V and 6 bases at J, with 0 bases in the middle. There are 11 residues in the CDR3. The germline V gene has CDR1 MNHEY and CDR2 SMNVEV (reference sequence).

The table lists this clonotype with a few counts. One base away lies a much larger clone, so this may be a sequencing read error. The chain links TRBV29-1 to TRBJ2-7; no clear D. The CDR3 extends over 12 amino acids. The V gene's germline CDR1 is SQVTM and CDR2 ANQGSEA. Trimming took 2 bases from V and 1 from J, leaving 6 bases between them. This CDR3 is CSVEKGSYEQYF. In DNA form, the CDR3 reads TGCAGCGTTGAAAAAGGTTCCTACGAGCAGTACTTC.

This clonotype was found a few times. This chain links TRBV10-3 with TRBJ2-3; 15 bases are a match to TRBD2. Unmatched junction bases numbered 7, after V lost 4 bases and J lost 5 bases. The germline V gene has CDR1 ENHRY and CDR2 SYGVKD. This CDR3 is 17 amino acids long. The CDR3: CAISALPGLAGGDTQYF. The CDR3 nucleotides read TGTGCCATCAGTGCGCTTCCGGGACTAGCGGGAGGAGATACGCAGTATTTT.

In its sample, this clonotype was seen a few times. This chain joins TRBV9 and TRBJ2-1, with a tentative D call TRBD2 (6 bases). From germline, CDR1 is SGDLS and CDR2 YYNGEE. CDR3 length equals 15 residues. Between the trimmed V and J ends, which lost 0 bases and 8 bases, there was a span of 15 bases. The DNA of the CDR3 is TGTGCCAGCAGCGTAGGGGCCGGGAGCAGTGATGAGCAGTTCTTC. Amino acids: CASSVGAGSSDEQFF.

This clonotype showed up just a few times. This chain uses TRBV2 with TRBJ1-1; TRBD1 aligns across 10 bases. CDR1 is SNHLY and CDR2 is FYNNEI in the germline V gene. CDR3 length: 15 amino acids. The ends lost 6 bases at V and 1 base at J; junction bases unmatched: 5. The CDR3 DNA follows: TGTGCCAGCAGCCCTAGACAGGGGGCGAACACTGAAGCTTTCTTT. Its protein is CASSPRQGANTEAFF.